These 19 T cell receptor beta chains share one sample of origin, sequenced in a study of identical twins. TCRdb reprocessed the 5' RACE reads via MiXCR and lists one record per CDR3 protein. The sample lists fewer than 650,000 distinct CDR3 sequences, roughly 7.2% occurring once. The data also belong to a second study, concerning yellow fever vaccine responses in identical twins.

The sequenced material came from PBMCs. Receptors were obtained from a woman aged 18 to 35 in good health.

The rearrangement uses TRBV11-1 and TRBJ2-1; D possibly corresponds to TRBD1 (6 bases). The CDR3 spans 18 residues. V was cut by 3 bases and J by 1 base, with 19 bases left in between. In germline, CDR1 is SGHAT, CDR2 FQDESV (reference sequence). CDR3 DNA sequence: TGTGCCAGCAGCTTCCCACAATTCTACAGGGAATCCTACAATGAGCAGTTCTTC. Residues: CASSFPQFYRESYNEQFF.

The V call is TRBV4-2, the J call TRBJ2-1; TRBD2 agrees at 8 bases. Germline V gives CDR1 LGHNA, CDR2 YNFKEQ. The J segment lost 0 bases and the V segment lost 4 bases, leaving 11 bases of the junction unmatched. The length of the CDR3 is 18 residues. CDR3: CASSPKLAGIISYNEQFF. The CDR3 bases are TGTGCCAGCAGCCCAAAGTTAGCGGGGATAATCTCCTACAATGAGCAGTTCTTC.

There are many counts of this clonotype. J is TRBJ2-1 and V is TRBV9; D might be TRBD1 (6 bases). This CDR3 comprises 15 residues. Germline lookup yields CDR1 SGDLS and CDR2 YYNGEE. V was trimmed by 0 bases and J by 3 bases, leaving 10 bases between them. Here the CDR3 DNA reads TGTGCCAGCAGCGTAGCCCCGGACAGCTACAATGAGCAGTTCTTC. Translation: CASSVAPDSYNEQFF.

This clonotype came up a few times. V is TRBV6-6 and J is TRBJ1-1; TRBD1 might be the D (6 bases). Per the germline V gene, CDR1 is MNHNY and CDR2 is SVGAGI (reference sequence). This CDR3 is built from 13 residues. The ends were cut back, 5 bases at V and 4 bases at J, with 11 bases in the middle. This CDR3 reads CASSRQGSTEAFF. CDR3 coding DNA: TGTGCCAGCAGTCGCCAGGGGTCCACTGAAGCTTTCTTT.

V gene TRBV21-1 combines with J gene TRBJ2-7; the table's TRBD2 call for D was not verified on the DNA. TRBV21-1 has pseudogene status. CDR3 size: 11 residues. Here the CDR3 reads CASSKEVLAEV. DNA of the CDR3: TGTGCCAGCAGCAAAGAGGTTCTAGCGGAGGTC.

With regard to this clonotype: A much larger clone differs from this one at a single base, so this may be a read error. No conserved phenylalanine or tryptophan is present at the end of the CDR3, so a read error is the likely explanation. The chain combines TRBV6-6 with TRBJ2-3; D might be TRBD1 (6 bases). The CDR3 sequence is 12 residues long. Trimming cost V 8 bases and J 4 bases, with 10 bases left between them. Germline CDR1 MNHNY, CDR2 SVGAGI (reference sequence). The CDR3: CASGDRPDTQYY. The CDR3 DNA sequence: TGTGCCAGCGGAGACAGGCCAGATACGCAGTATTAT.

In its sample, this clonotype was seen a few times. The chain recombines TRBV28 with TRBJ2-7; D gene unclear. This CDR3 comprises 13 residues. V lost 5 bases and J 2 bases, leaving 10 bases between the germline ends. Germline CDR1 reads MDHEN; CDR2 reads SYDVKM. The chain's CDR3 is CASSSIRAYEQYF. The CDR3 DNA reads TGTGCCAGCAGTAGTATACGGGCCTACGAGCAGTACTTC.

The V call is TRBV4-1, the J call TRBJ1-2, with D perhaps TRBD1 (6 bases). V lost 2 bases and J 7 bases, leaving 11 bases between the germline ends. The germline V gene encodes CDR1 MGHRA and CDR2 YSYEKL. This CDR3 comprises 13 residues. CDR3 in amino acids: CASSQPTGSGYTF. The CDR3 DNA follows: TGCGCCAGCAGCCAACCGACAGGCTCTGGCTACACCTTC.

The rearrangement links TRBV9 to TRBJ2-2; TRBD2 is a possible D gene (6 bases). Germline values: CDR1 SGDLS, CDR2 YYNGEE. This CDR3 spans 15 amino acids. V was trimmed by 0 bases and J by 1 base, leaving 7 bases between them. CDR3 DNA sequence: TGTGCCAGCAGCGTAGGAGCGGGGAACACCGGGGAGCTGTTTTTT. Encoded protein: CASSVGAGNTGELFF.

The table lists this clonotype with many counts. This chain joins TRBV11-2 and TRBJ1-6; D not resolved. Germline CDR1 SGHAT, CDR2 FQNNGV. The CDR3 is 15 amino acids. Trimming removed 1 base at V and 7 bases at J, with 11 bases between. The DNA for the CDR3 is TGTGCCAGCAGCTTAGTTCCCGGGTTCAATTCACCCCTCCACTTT. This gives the protein CASSLVPGFNSPLHF.

This clonotype was seen a few times. This sequence joins TRBV10-3 and TRBJ2-5; D call uncertain. Germline loops: CDR1 ENHRY, CDR2 SYGVKD. The V gene lost 0 bases and the J gene lost 3 bases, with 8 bases spanning the gap. The CDR3 runs to 14 residues. CDR3 DNA sequence: TGTGCCATCAGTGAGTCCCAGGCAGAAGAGACCCAGTACTTC. Its protein is CAISESQAEETQYF.

The genes are TRBV20-1 and TRBJ1-1; D unresolved. The ends were cut back, 2 bases at V and 10 bases at J, with 11 bases in the middle. This CDR3 has 11 amino acids. Germline V lookup: CDR1 DFQATT, CDR2 SNEGSKA (reference sequence). As DNA, the CDR3 is TGCAGTGCTAGATTGGGAGTAGGAGCTTTCTTT. As protein: CSARLGVGAFF.

The rearrangement joins TRBV13 to TRBJ2-3, with TRBD2 matching 8 bases. This CDR3 is 16 amino acids long. V was clipped by 5 bases and J by 0 bases; unmatched bases: 7. Germline CDR1 and CDR2: PRHDT and FYEKMQ (reference sequence). The CDR3 nucleotides read TGTGCCAGCAGCGAGGGACTAGTTTCTAGCACAGATACGCAGTATTTT. Its translation: CASSEGLVSSTDTQYF.

The V gene is TRBV11-2, the J gene TRBJ2-1; the match to TRBD2 covers 8 bases. V lost 6 bases and J lost 3; bases outside the gene matches: 7. CDR3 length: 15 residues. The germline V gene encodes CDR1 SGHAT and CDR2 FQNNGV. CDR3 bases: TGTGCCAGCAGATCCGGGGGGGGCCTCTACAATGAGCAGTTCTTC. Its translation is CASRSGGGLYNEQFF.

This clonotype was picked up a small number of times. The chain couples TRBV6-6 to TRBJ2-7; D tentatively fits TRBD1 or TRBD2 (5 bases each). The CDR3 is made up of 12 amino acids. V was shortened by 6 bases and J by 7 bases, with 13 bases between the two germline ends. Germline V gene data show CDR1 as MNHNY and CDR2 as SVGAGI (reference sequence). DNA of the CDR3: TGTGCCAGCAGCGGTGGGGGATTAGAGCAGTACGTC. It translates to CASSGGGLEQYV.

This clonotype was observed a few times. The chain uses TRBV11-1 and TRBJ2-1, with D possibly TRBD2 on 6 matching bases. The CDR3 spans 18 residues. V dropped 6 bases and J dropped 9 bases, with 30 bases sitting between them. Germline V gives CDR1 SGHAT, CDR2 FQDESV (reference sequence). DNA for the CDR3: TGTGCCAGCAGTAAAACCGACCGGGACCCACTAGCTCGTAGTGAGCAGTTCTTC. Its protein is CASSKTDRDPLARSEQFF. Based on the CDR3 plus reference TRBV11-1 and TRBJ2-1, the full variable domain is EAEVAQSPRYKITEKSQAVAFWCDPISGHATLYWYRQILGQGPELLVQFQDESVVDDSQLPKDRFSAERLKGVDSTLKIQPAELGDSAMYLCASSKTDRDPLARSEQFFGPGTRLTVL.

The chain links TRBV7-2 to TRBJ2-5, with D unclear. V lost 3 bases, J lost 2 bases, and 7 bases lay in between. This CDR3 spans 13 amino acids. Germline CDR1 reads SGHTA; CDR2 reads FQGNSA. CDR3 amino acids: CASSLSEQETQYF. CDR3 coding DNA: TGTGCCAGCAGCTTGTCAGAGCAAGAGACCCAGTACTTC.

This CDR3 reads CASSPLDRPYEQYV. The CDR3, as DNA: TGTGCCAGCAGCCCGCTCGACAGGCCCTACGAGCAGTACGTC. The J gene is TRBJ2-7, the V gene TRBV11-2; D might be TRBD1 (6 bases). The CDR3 has 14 amino acids. Between the trimmed V and J ends, which lost 5 bases and 2 bases, there was a span of 13 bases. The germline CDR1 and CDR2 sequences are SGHAT and FQNNGV.

This clonotype was recorded at least ten times. The chain couples TRBV10-1 to TRBJ2-7, with 7 bases matching TRBD1. This CDR3 has 16 residues. Trimming removed 0 bases from V and 4 bases from J; junction bases left unmatched: 9. CDR1 WNHNN and CDR2 SYGVQD come from the germline V gene (reference sequence). The CDR3 is CASSESTGNLKYEQYF. The CDR3 DNA sequence: TGCGCCAGCAGTGAGTCGACAGGGAACTTGAAATACGAGCAGTACTTC.